Listed here are 2 T cell receptor beta chains from one sample, sequenced in a study of T-cell memory formation after mild COVID-19 (dated by TCRdb to the early 2020s). Library construction relied on 5' RACE. Sequencing was carried out with an Illumina NovaSeq 6000. Using fastp trimming at Q25 and MiXCR clonotype assembly, TCRdb reanalyzed the public sequencing data and kept in-frame beta chains. Every CDR3 protein is listed once, alongside the most common genes and DNA of its rows. Within this sample are roughly 150,000 distinct CDR3 sequences, with around 14% of them counted one time only. The ten largest clones add up to under 30% of the sample. The source material was PBMCs or a T cell subset sorted from them (not recorded which). The receptor set was obtained from an adult woman who had mild COVID-19 (a few samples of this study predate the infection). The sample titles of this study are shuffled in the database, so cell type and time point are left out; the donor was told from shared clones.

There are a few counts of this clonotype. The chain recombines TRBV4-2 with TRBJ2-1, with D uncertain. Germline assignment: CDR1 LGHNA and CDR2 YNFKEQ. The CDR3 covers 13 residues. The V and J ends lost 2 bases and 4 bases respectively, with 6 bases between them. CDR3 nucleotides: TGTGCCAGCAGCCAAACCTTGTACAATGAGCAGTTCTTC. Amino acids: CASSQTLYNEQFF.

This clonotype was seen many times. The chain combines TRBV4-3 with TRBJ2-1, with 9 bases identical to TRBD2. The germline gives CDR1 LGHNA, CDR2 YSLEER. The CDR3 consists of 17 residues. V gave up 1 base and J gave up 4 bases; unmatched junction bases: 8. The CDR3 here is CASSQVSGLAGYNEQFF. In DNA form, the CDR3 reads TGCGCCAGCAGCCAAGTATCGGGACTAGCTGGATACAATGAGCAGTTCTTC.